This TCR beta chain was retrieved from a study of low-dose radiotherapy and immunotherapy resistance in tumors. The trim removed 3 bases at V and 2 bases at J, leaving 4 bases unmatched. The germline CDR1 and CDR2 sequences are SGHRS and YFSETQ. The CDR3 runs 16 residues. The sample's time point: after trial treatment. Treatment given: LDRT plus nivolumab, ipilimumab, low-dose cyclophosphamide and aspirin (RACIN trial). cDNA synthesis used a TRAV/TRBV-specific primer set for both chains. The TCRs were subjected to amplification over around 19 PCR cycles employing a constant-region primer in conjunction with a V-primer adapter. TCRdb re-derived calls from the reads in MiXCR, one entry per CDR3 protein. This sample carries 35,000 to 45,000 distinct CDR3 sequences, under 30% of them seen once, and the ten largest clones take around 10%.

The genes are TRBV5-1 and TRBJ2-5, with 13 bases fitting TRBD2. The source of this sequence is a male donor with prostate cancer. The specimen comprised PBMCs, sampled after low-dose radiotherapy plus immunotherapy. The CDR3 region is CASSSTSGRPQETQYF. CDR3 bases: TGCGCCAGCAGCTCGACTAGCGGGAGGCCGCAAGAGACCCAGTACTTC.